This T cell receptor (beta chain) was captured in a study of human T cells and chemical hapten exposure. Turning to the study itself: Patch tests put 0.01% DPC on the upper back, read at 6 days. Findings and caveats of the study: Expanded TCRs produced significantly more large CDR3 similarity clusters than controls did.

TCRdb processed the RACE reads anew with MiXCR; each CDR3 protein has one entry. The data contain over 100,000 distinct CDR3 sequences, 9.2% of them singletons. The CDR3 runs to 13 residues. The germline gives CDR1 LGHNT, CDR2 FRNRAP. With 5 bases removed from V and 4 bases from J, the gap between germline ends came to 11 bases. Time point here: patch test 2, 6 weeks after DPC sensitization. Stated treatment: therapeutic diphenylcyclopropenone sensitization with weekly scalp DPC. About this clonotype: The antigen is undetermined.

The sequences come from whole blood, collected in connection with sensitization to the hapten diphenylcyclopropenone (DPC). This chain uses TRBV12-5 with TRBJ1-2; a weak D match, TRBD1 (5 bases). This clonotype was sampled from a woman aged 40 to 50 with alopecia areata. Some clones in this sample may be carry-over from other donors' samples. The CDR3 here is CASGLGPAYGYTF. The CDR3 nucleotides are TGTGCTAGTGGTCTGGGACCCGCCTATGGCTACACCTTC.